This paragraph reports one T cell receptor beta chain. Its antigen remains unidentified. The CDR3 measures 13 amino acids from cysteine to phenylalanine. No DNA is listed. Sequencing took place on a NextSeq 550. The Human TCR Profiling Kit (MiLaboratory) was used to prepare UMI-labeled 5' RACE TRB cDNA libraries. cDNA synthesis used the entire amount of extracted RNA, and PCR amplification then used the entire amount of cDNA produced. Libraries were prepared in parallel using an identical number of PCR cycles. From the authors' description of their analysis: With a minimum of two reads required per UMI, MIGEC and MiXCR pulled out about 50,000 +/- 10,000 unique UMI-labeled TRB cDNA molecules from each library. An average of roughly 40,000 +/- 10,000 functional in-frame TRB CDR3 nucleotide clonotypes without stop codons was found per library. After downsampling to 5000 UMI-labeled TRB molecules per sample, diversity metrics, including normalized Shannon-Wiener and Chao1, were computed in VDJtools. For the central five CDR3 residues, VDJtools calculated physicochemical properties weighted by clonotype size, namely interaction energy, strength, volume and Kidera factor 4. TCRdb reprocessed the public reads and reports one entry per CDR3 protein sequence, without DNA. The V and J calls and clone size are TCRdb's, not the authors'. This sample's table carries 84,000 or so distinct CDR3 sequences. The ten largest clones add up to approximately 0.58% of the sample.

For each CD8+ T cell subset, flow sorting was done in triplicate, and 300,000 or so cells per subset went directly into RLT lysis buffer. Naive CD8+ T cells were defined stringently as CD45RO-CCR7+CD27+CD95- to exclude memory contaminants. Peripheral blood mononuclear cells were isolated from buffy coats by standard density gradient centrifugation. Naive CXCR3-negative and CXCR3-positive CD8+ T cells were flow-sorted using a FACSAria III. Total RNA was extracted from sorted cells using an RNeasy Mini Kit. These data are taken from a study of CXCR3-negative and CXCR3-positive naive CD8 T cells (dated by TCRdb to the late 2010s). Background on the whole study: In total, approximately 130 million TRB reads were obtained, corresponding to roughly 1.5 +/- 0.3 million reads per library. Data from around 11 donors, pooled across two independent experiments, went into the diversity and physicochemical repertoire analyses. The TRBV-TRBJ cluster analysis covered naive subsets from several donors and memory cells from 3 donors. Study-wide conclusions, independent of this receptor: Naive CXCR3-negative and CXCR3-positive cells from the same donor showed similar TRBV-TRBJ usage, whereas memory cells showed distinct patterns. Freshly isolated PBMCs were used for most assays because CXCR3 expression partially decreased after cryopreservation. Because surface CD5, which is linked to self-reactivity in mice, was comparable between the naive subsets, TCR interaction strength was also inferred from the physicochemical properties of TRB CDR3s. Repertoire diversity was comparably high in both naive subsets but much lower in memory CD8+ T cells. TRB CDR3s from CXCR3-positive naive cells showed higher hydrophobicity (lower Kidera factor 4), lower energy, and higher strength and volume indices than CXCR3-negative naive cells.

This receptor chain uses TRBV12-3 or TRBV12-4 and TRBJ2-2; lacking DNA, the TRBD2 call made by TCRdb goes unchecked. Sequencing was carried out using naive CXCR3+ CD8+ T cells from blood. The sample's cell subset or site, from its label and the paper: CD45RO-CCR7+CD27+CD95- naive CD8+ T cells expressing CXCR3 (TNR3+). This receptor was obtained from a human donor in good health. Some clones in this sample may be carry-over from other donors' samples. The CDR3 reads CASGLTNTGELFF.